This is a list of T cell receptor beta chains from one sample in a study of Ad26.COV2.S vaccination and SARS-CoV-2 variants. Using immunoSEQ multiplex PCR, the repertoire was profiled, and TCRdb retains in-frame clones only, with some absent. Here the sample spans about half a million clones, about nine tenths being singletons. The starting material was peripheral blood, obtained in a trial of Ad26.COV2.S vaccine versus placebo. The receptors were sampled from a person aged 18-60 years who received the Ad26.COV2.S COVID-19 vaccine or a placebo. Each CDR3 is given with its conserved first and last residue. D genes are given only for firm matches. Some rows mark clone size as missing; the rest say once, few, many or name a class of expanded clone.

d_gene: TRBD2
v_gene: TRBV7-2
len: 17
j_gene: TRBJ2-7
abundance: -
CDR3aa: CASSLVGTSGGDYEQYF
CDR3nt: TGTGCCAGCAGCTTGGTAGGGACTAGCGGGGGGGATTACGAGCAGTACTTC

d_gene: -
v_gene: TRBV28
len: 14
j_gene: TRBJ1-1
abundance: -
CDR3aa: CASGRGTRNTEAFF
CDR3nt: TGTGCCAGCGGAAGGGGAACACGGAACACTGAAGCTTTCTTT

d_gene: TRBD1
v_gene: TRBV12-5
len: 17
j_gene: TRBJ1-2
abundance: -
CDR3aa: CASGLGKQGLNADGYTF
CDR3nt: TGTGCTAGTGGTTTGGGGAAACAGGGGTTGAACGCGGATGGCTACACCTTC

d_gene: TRBD2
v_gene: TRBV7-8
len: 14
j_gene: TRBJ2-1
abundance: -
CDR3aa: CASSGAGGLPEQFF
CDR3nt: TGTGCCAGCAGCGGGGCGGGGGGCCTCCCTGAGCAGTTCTTC

d_gene: TRBD1
v_gene: TRBV27
len: 15
j_gene: TRBJ2-1
abundance: -
CDR3aa: CASSLYLGGQGSEFF
CDR3nt: TGTGCCAGCAGTTTATATTTGGGGGGACAGGGTTCCGAGTTCTTC

d_gene: -
v_gene: TRBV30
len: 13
j_gene: TRBJ2-5
abundance: -
CDR3aa: CAWGSRVQETQYF
CDR3nt: TGTGCCTGGGGGAGTAGGGTCCAAGAGACCCAGTACTTC

d_gene: -
v_gene: TRBV5-4
len: 14
j_gene: TRBJ2-7
abundance: -
CDR3aa: CASSDPRLPLAQYF
CDR3nt: TGTGCCAGCAGCGACCCGAGACTGCCGCTGGCGCAGTACTTC

d_gene: -
v_gene: TRBV30
len: 14
j_gene: TRBJ1-1
abundance: once
CDR3aa: CAWSVWTGNTEAFF
CDR3nt: TGTGCCTGGAGTGTCTGGACGGGGAACACTGAAGCTTTCTTT

d_gene: -
v_gene: TRBV2
len: 15
j_gene: TRBJ2-1
abundance: -
CDR3aa: CASSTDSSSYNEQFF
CDR3nt: TGTGCCAGCAGTACAGACTCGAGCTCCTACAATGAGCAGTTCTTC

d_gene: TRBD1
v_gene: TRBV4-3
len: 16
j_gene: TRBJ2-3
abundance: -
CDR3aa: CASSQGLDRATDTQYF
CDR3nt: TGCGCCAGCAGCCAAGGTTTGGACAGGGCCACAGATACGCAGTATTTT

d_gene: -
v_gene: TRBV5-5
len: 18
j_gene: TRBJ1-3
abundance: -
CDR3aa: CASSTGTGEIYSGNTIYF
CDR3nt: TGTGCCAGCAGCACGGGGACCGGTGAAATATACTCTGGAAACACCATATATTTT

d_gene: -
v_gene: TRBV7-2
len: 11
j_gene: TRBJ2-1
abundance: few
CDR3aa: CASSAWGEQFF
CDR3nt: TGTGCCAGCAGCGCGTGGGGTGAGCAGTTCTTC

d_gene: TRBD2
v_gene: TRBV6-2/TRBV6-3
len: 15
j_gene: TRBJ2-5
abundance: many
CDR3aa: CASSLTSGGQETQYF
CDR3nt: TGTGCCAGCAGTTTAACTAGCGGGGGCCAAGAGACCCAGTACTTC

d_gene: TRBD2
v_gene: TRBV4-2
len: 16
j_gene: TRBJ2-1
abundance: -
CDR3aa: CASSRSGTSGVNEQFF
CDR3nt: TGTGCCAGCAGCCGATCCGGGACTAGCGGGGTCAATGAGCAGTTCTTC

d_gene: -
v_gene: TRBV6-2/TRBV6-3
len: 11
j_gene: TRBJ2-7
abundance: -
CDR3aa: CASSPSGVQYF
CDR3nt: TGTGCCAGCAGTCCGAGTGGTGTGCAGTACTTC

d_gene: TRBD1
v_gene: TRBV25-1
len: 15
j_gene: TRBJ1-6
abundance: -
CDR3aa: CASSEKGTGYSPLHF
CDR3nt: TGTGCCAGCAGTGAAAAGGGGACAGGGTATTCACCCCTCCACTTT

d_gene: -
v_gene: TRBV30
len: 11
j_gene: TRBJ1-1
abundance: -
CDR3aa: CAWNSHTEAFF
CDR3nt: TGTGCCTGGAATTCGCACACTGAAGCTTTCTTT

d_gene: -
v_gene: TRBV11-3
len: 13
j_gene: TRBJ2-3
abundance: -
CDR3aa: CASSLGPTDTQYF
CDR3nt: TGTGCCAGCTCCCTTGGCCCCACAGATACGCAGTATTTT

d_gene: -
v_gene: TRBV5-5
len: 18
j_gene: TRBJ1-4
abundance: -
CDR3aa: CASSHQRDVWSRNEKLFF
CDR3nt: TGTGCCAGCAGCCACCAGCGGGACGTTTGGTCAAGGAATGAAAAACTGTTTTTT

d_gene: -
v_gene: TRBV28
len: 12
j_gene: TRBJ2-7
abundance: once
CDR3aa: CASSLRVHEQYF
CDR3nt: TGTGCCAGCAGTTTGAGGGTCCACGAGCAGTACTTC

d_gene: -
v_gene: TRBV7-3
len: 15
j_gene: TRBJ2-1
abundance: -
CDR3aa: CASSIQGSGGNEQFF
CDR3nt: TGTGCCAGCAGCATACAGGGTTCTGGTGGAAATGAGCAGTTCTTC

d_gene: -
v_gene: TRBV6-5
len: 14
j_gene: TRBJ2-7
abundance: -
CDR3aa: CASSYSFGVYEQYF
CDR3nt: TGTGCCAGCAGTTACTCCTTTGGGGTCTACGAGCAGTACTTC

d_gene: TRBD1
v_gene: TRBV29-1
len: 13
j_gene: TRBJ1-5
abundance: -
CDR3aa: CSVGQGAEQPQHF
CDR3nt: TGCAGCGTGGGACAGGGGGCTGAACAGCCCCAGCATTTT

d_gene: TRBD2
v_gene: TRBV6-4
len: 18
j_gene: TRBJ2-1
abundance: -
CDR3aa: CASSDPLTGLALSGEQFF
CDR3nt: TGTGCCAGCAGTGACCCGCTGACGGGACTAGCGTTGTCGGGTGAGCAGTTCTTC

d_gene: -
v_gene: TRBV7-8
len: 13
j_gene: TRBJ2-7
abundance: -
CDR3aa: CASSTSVGYEQYF
CDR3nt: TGTGCCAGCAGCACCAGTGTCGGTTACGAGCAGTACTTC

d_gene: -
v_gene: TRBV18
len: 12
j_gene: TRBJ1-2
abundance: -
CDR3aa: CASSLNRDGYTF
CDR3nt: TGTGCCAGCTCTCTCAACAGGGATGGCTACACCTTC

d_gene: TRBD2
v_gene: TRBV3-1/TRBV3-2
len: 16
j_gene: TRBJ2-1
abundance: -
CDR3aa: CASSYGLAASYNEQFF
CDR3nt: TGTGCCAGCAGTTACGGACTAGCGGCCTCCTACAATGAGCAGTTCTTC

d_gene: -
v_gene: TRBV5-1
len: 12
j_gene: TRBJ2-1
abundance: -
CDR3aa: CASSPAGNEQFF
CDR3nt: TGCGCCAGCAGCCCAGCTGGGAATGAGCAGTTCTTC

d_gene: -
v_gene: TRBV7-9
len: 16
j_gene: TRBJ2-5
abundance: -
CDR3aa: CASSFGGSNFQETQYF
CDR3nt: TGTGCCAGCAGCTTTGGCGGGTCGAATTTCCAAGAGACCCAGTACTTC

d_gene: -
v_gene: TRBV15
len: 13
j_gene: TRBJ1-2
abundance: -
CDR3aa: CATSRDYPYGYTF
CDR3nt: TGTGCCACCAGCAGAGATTATCCGTATGGCTACACCTTC

d_gene: -
v_gene: TRBV5-6
len: 13
j_gene: TRBJ1-4
abundance: once
CDR3aa: CASSFQGGEKLFF
CDR3nt: TGTGCCAGCAGCTTTCAGGGTGGCGAAAAACTGTTTTTT

d_gene: -
v_gene: TRBV6-5
len: 12
j_gene: TRBJ2-3
abundance: -
CDR3aa: CASSAQADTQYF
CDR3nt: TGTGCCAGCAGCGCTCAAGCAGATACGCAGTATTTT

d_gene: TRBD1
v_gene: TRBV5-8
len: 14
j_gene: TRBJ2-7
abundance: -
CDR3aa: CASSLGTGRGEQYF
CDR3nt: TGTGCCAGCAGCTTGGGGACAGGGCGGGGCGAGCAGTACTTC

d_gene: -
v_gene: TRBV5-1
len: 14
j_gene: TRBJ2-2
abundance: -
CDR3aa: CASSLGSNTGELFF
CDR3nt: TGCGCCAGCAGCTTGGGATCGAACACCGGGGAGCTGTTTTTT

d_gene: -
v_gene: TRBV27
len: 16
j_gene: TRBJ2-2
abundance: -
CDR3aa: CASSPWKGVGVGELFF
CDR3nt: TGTGCCAGCAGTCCCTGGAAGGGGGTAGGAGTCGGGGAGCTGTTTTTT

d_gene: -
v_gene: TRBV5-1
len: 13
j_gene: TRBJ2-3
abundance: -
CDR3aa: CASSLAGTDTQYF
CDR3nt: TGCGCCAGCAGCTTGGCCGGCACAGATACGCAGTATTTT

d_gene: -
v_gene: TRBV7-9
len: 14
j_gene: TRBJ1-5
abundance: -
CDR3aa: CASSFGGSGQPQHF
CDR3nt: TGTGCCAGCAGCTTCGGTGGGTCCGGACAGCCCCAGCATTTT

d_gene: -
v_gene: TRBV9
len: 13
j_gene: TRBJ2-1
abundance: once
CDR3aa: CASSVEVRNEQFF
CDR3nt: TGTGCCAGCAGCGTAGAGGTACGGAATGAGCAGTTCTTC

d_gene: -
v_gene: TRBV2
len: 15
j_gene: TRBJ2-7
abundance: -
CDR3aa: CASRGTPDPLREQYF
CDR3nt: TGTGCCAGCAGGGGAACACCCGACCCCCTTAGGGAGCAGTACTTC

d_gene: -
v_gene: TRBV5-5
len: 15
j_gene: TRBJ2-7
abundance: -
CDR3aa: CASSLGPGASYEQYF
CDR3nt: TGTGCCAGCAGCTTGGGGCCGGGGGCTAGTTACGAGCAGTACTTC

d_gene: -
v_gene: TRBV2
len: 14
j_gene: TRBJ1-2
abundance: -
CDR3aa: CASRRGTENYGYTF
CDR3nt: TGTGCCAGCAGGAGGGGGACGGAGAACTATGGCTACACCTTC

d_gene: -
v_gene: TRBV5-4
len: 15
j_gene: TRBJ2-7
abundance: -
CDR3aa: CASSLLSGRTDEQYF
CDR3nt: TGTGCCAGCAGCTTATTATCAGGACGAACCGACGAGCAGTACTTC

d_gene: -
v_gene: TRBV11-1
len: 14
j_gene: TRBJ1-2
abundance: -
CDR3aa: CASSFDRIGYGYTF
CDR3nt: TGTGCCAGCAGCTTTGACAGGATCGGCTATGGCTACACCTTC

d_gene: -
v_gene: TRBV29-1
len: 13
j_gene: TRBJ2-7
abundance: -
CDR3aa: CSVEDAHSYEQYF
CDR3nt: TGCAGCGTTGAAGACGCCCACTCCTACGAGCAGTACTTC

d_gene: TRBD1
v_gene: TRBV14
len: 14
j_gene: TRBJ1-3
abundance: once
CDR3aa: CASSPGTAGNTIYF
CDR3nt: TGTGCCAGCAGCCCCGGGACAGCCGGAAACACCATATATTTT

d_gene: -
v_gene: TRBV6-5
len: 14
j_gene: TRBJ1-3
abundance: -
CDR3aa: CASSYSRDRNTIYF
CDR3nt: TGTGCCAGCAGTTACTCGAGGGACAGAAACACCATATATTTT

d_gene: TRBD1
v_gene: TRBV19
len: 14
j_gene: TRBJ1-5
abundance: -
CDR3aa: CASRSGTGSQPQHF
CDR3nt: TGTGCCAGTAGATCCGGGACAGGGTCTCAGCCCCAGCATTTT

d_gene: -
v_gene: TRBV7-8
len: 12
j_gene: TRBJ1-5
abundance: few
CDR3aa: CASSLEGQPQHF
CDR3nt: TGTGCCAGCAGCTTAGAAGGTCAGCCCCAGCATTTT

d_gene: TRBD1
v_gene: TRBV7-9
len: 17
j_gene: TRBJ2-1
abundance: -
CDR3aa: CASSPWRGRGRRNEQFF
CDR3nt: TGTGCCAGCAGCCCATGGCGCGGCAGGGGGCGCAGAAATGAGCAGTTCTTC

d_gene: TRBD1
v_gene: TRBV3-1/TRBV3-2
len: 17
j_gene: TRBJ1-6
abundance: -
CDR3aa: CASSRAGGVSYNSPLHF
CDR3nt: TGTGCCAGCAGCCGGGCAGGGGGCGTCTCCTATAATTCACCCCTCCACTTT

d_gene: -
v_gene: TRBV27
len: 13
j_gene: TRBJ1-5
abundance: few
CDR3aa: CASSSRSDQPQHF
CDR3nt: TGTGCCAGCAGTTCCCGCTCAGATCAGCCCCAGCATTTT

d_gene: TRBD2
v_gene: TRBV10-3
len: 14
j_gene: TRBJ2-1
abundance: -
CDR3aa: CAEEAGEAYNEQFF
CDR3nt: TGTGCCGAAGAAGCGGGAGAGGCCTACAATGAGCAGTTCTTC

d_gene: -
v_gene: TRBV5-1
len: 15
j_gene: TRBJ1-5
abundance: -
CDR3aa: CASSLGGDVNQPQHF
CDR3nt: TGCGCCAGCAGCTTGGGGGGGGATGTCAATCAGCCCCAGCATTTT